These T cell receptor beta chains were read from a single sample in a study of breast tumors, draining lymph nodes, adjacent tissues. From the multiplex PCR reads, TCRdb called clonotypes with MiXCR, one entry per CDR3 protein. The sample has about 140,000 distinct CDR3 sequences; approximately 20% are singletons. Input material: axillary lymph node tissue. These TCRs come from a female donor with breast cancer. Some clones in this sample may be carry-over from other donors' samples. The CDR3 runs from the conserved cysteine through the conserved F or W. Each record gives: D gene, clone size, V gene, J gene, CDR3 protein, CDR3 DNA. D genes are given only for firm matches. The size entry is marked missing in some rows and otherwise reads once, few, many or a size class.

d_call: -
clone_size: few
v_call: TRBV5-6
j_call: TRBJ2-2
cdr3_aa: CASSLTLNTGELFF
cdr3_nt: TGTGCCAGCAGCTTGACATTGAACACCGGGGAGCTGTTTTTT

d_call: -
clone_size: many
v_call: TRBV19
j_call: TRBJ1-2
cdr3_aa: CASTLWGRRDGYTF
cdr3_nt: TGTGCCAGTACCCTATGGGGTAGAAGGGACGGCTACACCTTC

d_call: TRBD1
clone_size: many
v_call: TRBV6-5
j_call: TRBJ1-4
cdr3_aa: CASSYQGVREKLFF
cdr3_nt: TGTGCCAGCAGTTACCAGGGGGTCAGGGAAAAACTGTTTTTT

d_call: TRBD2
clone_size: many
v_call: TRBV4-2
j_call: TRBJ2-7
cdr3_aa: CASSQSTSGSYEQYF
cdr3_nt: TGTGCCAGCAGCCAATCGACTAGCGGGAGCTACGAGCAGTACTTC

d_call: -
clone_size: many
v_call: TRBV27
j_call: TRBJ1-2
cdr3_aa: CASTKALSALREGYTF
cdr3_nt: TGTGCCAGCACCAAAGCCCTCAGTGCCCTGAGGGAGGGCTACACCTTC

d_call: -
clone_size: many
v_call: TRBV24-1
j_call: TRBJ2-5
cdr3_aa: CATSAPGGAETQYF
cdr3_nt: TGTGCCACCAGTGCCCCTGGAGGGGCGGAGACCCAGTACTTC

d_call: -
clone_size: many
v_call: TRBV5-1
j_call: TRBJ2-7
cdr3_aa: CASSIGVASYEQYF
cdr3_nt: TGCGCCAGCAGCATCGGGGTGGCCTCCTACGAGCAGTACTTC

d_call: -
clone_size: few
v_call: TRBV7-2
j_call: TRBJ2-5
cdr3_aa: CASSLVIGAPSGRETQYF
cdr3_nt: TGTGCCAGCAGCTTAGTTATAGGGGCTCCCTCGGGGCGGGAGACCCAGTACTTC

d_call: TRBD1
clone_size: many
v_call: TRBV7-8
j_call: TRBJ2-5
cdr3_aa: CASSATGGRETQYF
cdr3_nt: TGTGCCAGCAGCGCGACAGGGGGACGGGAGACCCAGTACTTC

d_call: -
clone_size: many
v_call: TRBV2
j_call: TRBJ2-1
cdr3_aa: CASRRGAYNEQFF
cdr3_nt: TGTGCCAGCAGGCGCGGGGCCTACAATGAGCAGTTCTTC

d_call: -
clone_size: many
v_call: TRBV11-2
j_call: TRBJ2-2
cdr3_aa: CASSLGQTNTGELFF
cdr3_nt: TGTGCCAGCAGCTTAGGTCAGACGAACACCGGGGAGCTGTTTTTT

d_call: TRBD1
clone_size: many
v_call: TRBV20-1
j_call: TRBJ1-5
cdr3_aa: CSARLTGDSQPQHF
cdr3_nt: TGCAGTGCTAGACTTACAGGGGACAGTCAGCCCCAGCATTTT

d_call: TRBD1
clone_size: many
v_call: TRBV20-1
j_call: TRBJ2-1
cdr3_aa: CSAREDRGRGTKYEQFF
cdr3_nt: TGCAGTGCTAGGGAGGACAGGGGGCGAGGGACTAAGTATGAGCAGTTCTTC

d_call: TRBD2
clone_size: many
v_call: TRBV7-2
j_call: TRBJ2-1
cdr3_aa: CASSPINQAGGSYNEQFF
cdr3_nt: TGTGCCAGCAGCCCCATCAATCAAGCGGGGGGTTCCTACAATGAGCAGTTCTTC

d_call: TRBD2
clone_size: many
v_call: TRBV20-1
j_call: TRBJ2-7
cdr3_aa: CSARSQRENTGYEQYF
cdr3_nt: TGCAGTGCTAGGAGCCAGCGGGAGAATACGGGCTACGAGCAGTACTTC

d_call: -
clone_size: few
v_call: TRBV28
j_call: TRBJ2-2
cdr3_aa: CASTAGIQTGELFF
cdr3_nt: TGTGCCAGCACTGCCGGAATTCAGACCGGGGAGCTGTTTTTT

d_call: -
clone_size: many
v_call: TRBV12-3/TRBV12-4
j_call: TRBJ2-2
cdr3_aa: CASSFGPIPRELFF
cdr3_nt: TGTGCCAGCAGTTTCGGGCCTATTCCTAGGGAGCTGTTTTTT

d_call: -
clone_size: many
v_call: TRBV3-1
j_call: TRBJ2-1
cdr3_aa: CASSQELAGWVF
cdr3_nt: TGTGCCAGCAGCCAAGAATTGGCGGGATGGGTCTTC

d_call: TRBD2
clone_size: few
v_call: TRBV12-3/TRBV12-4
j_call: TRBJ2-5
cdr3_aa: CASSRGLAGAGHGETQYF
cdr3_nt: TGTGCCAGCAGTCGAGGACTAGCGGGAGCGGGGCATGGAGAGACCCAGTACTTC

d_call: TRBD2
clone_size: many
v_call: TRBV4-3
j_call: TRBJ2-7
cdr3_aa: CASSRRASGSTDYEQYF
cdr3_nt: TGCGCCAGCAGCCGTAGGGCTAGCGGGTCCACCGACTACGAGCAGTACTTC

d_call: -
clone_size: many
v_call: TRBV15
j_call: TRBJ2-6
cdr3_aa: CATSRVVGMNSGANVLTF
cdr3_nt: TGTGCCACCAGCAGAGTGGTGGGTATGAACTCTGGGGCCAACGTCCTGACTTTC

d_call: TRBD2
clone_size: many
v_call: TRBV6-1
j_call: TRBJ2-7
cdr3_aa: CASSEGRAGRASSYEQYF
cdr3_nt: TGTGCCAGCAGTGAAGGCCGGGCGGGGAGGGCAAGCTCCTACGAGCAGTACTTC

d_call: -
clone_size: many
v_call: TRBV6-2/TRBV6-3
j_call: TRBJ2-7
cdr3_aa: CAIGRALITYEQYF
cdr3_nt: TGTGCCATCGGTCGGGCACTTATTACCTACGAGCAGTACTTC

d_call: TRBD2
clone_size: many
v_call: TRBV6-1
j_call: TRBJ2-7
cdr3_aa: CASSEEARSGIYEQYF
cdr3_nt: TGTGCCAGCAGTGAGGAAGCGCGTAGCGGGATCTACGAGCAGTACTTC

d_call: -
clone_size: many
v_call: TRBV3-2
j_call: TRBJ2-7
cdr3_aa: CASSQRHYEQYF
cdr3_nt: TGTGCCAGCAGCCAACGGCATTACGAGCAGTACTTC

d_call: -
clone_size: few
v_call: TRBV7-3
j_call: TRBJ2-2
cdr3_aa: CASSTVTGELFF
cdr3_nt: TGTGCCAGCAGCACAGTCACCGGGGAGCTGTTTTTT

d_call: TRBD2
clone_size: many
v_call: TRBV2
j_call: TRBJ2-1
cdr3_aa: CASSGLTSGSKQFF
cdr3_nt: TGTGCCAGCAGTGGGCTAACTAGCGGGAGTAAGCAGTTCTTC

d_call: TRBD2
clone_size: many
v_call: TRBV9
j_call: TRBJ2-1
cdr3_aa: CASSARLAGGVNEQFF
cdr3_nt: TGTGCCAGCAGCGCGCGACTAGCGGGAGGGGTTAATGAGCAGTTCTTC

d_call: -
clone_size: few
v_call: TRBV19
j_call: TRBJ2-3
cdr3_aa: CASSISQANTDTQYF
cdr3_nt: TGTGCCAGTAGTATCTCTCAAGCGAACACAGATACGCAGTATTTT

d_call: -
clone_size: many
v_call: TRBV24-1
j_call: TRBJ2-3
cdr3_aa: CATSDPARGERTDTQYF
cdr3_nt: TGTGCCACCAGTGACCCCGCGCGCGGAGAACGCACAGATACGCAGTATTTT

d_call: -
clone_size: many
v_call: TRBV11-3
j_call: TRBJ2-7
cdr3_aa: CASSFYPWGGVSEQYF
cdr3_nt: TGTGCCAGCAGCTTTTACCCTTGGGGAGGCGTCTCCGAGCAGTACTTC

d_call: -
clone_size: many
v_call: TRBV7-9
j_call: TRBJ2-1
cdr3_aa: CASSLGSNEQFF
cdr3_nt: TGTGCCAGCAGCTTAGGATCGAATGAGCAGTTCTTC

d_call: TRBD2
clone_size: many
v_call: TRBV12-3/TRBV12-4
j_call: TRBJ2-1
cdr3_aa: CASSPGLATSGEQFF
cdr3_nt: TGTGCCAGCAGCCCGGGACTAGCGACGAGTGGTGAGCAGTTCTTC

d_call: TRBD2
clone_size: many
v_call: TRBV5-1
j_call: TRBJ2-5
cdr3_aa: CASIHRLAGSETQYF
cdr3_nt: TGCGCCAGCATTCACCGACTAGCGGGATCCGAGACCCAGTACTTC

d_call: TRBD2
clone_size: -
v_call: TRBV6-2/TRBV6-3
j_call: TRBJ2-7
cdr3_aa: CATSSPGLVWEQYF
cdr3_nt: TGTGCCACCAGCTCACCGGGACTAGTGTGGGAGCAGTACTTC

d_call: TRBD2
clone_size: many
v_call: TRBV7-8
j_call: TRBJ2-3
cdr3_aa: CASSPGGGRATDTQYF
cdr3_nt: TGTGCCAGCAGCCCAGGAGGTGGGAGGGCCACAGATACGCAGTATTTT

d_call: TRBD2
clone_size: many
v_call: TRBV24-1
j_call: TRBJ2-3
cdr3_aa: CATSDLKAGGGTDTQYF
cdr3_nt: TGTGCCACCAGTGATCTAAAAGCGGGAGGAGGGACAGATACGCAGTATTTT

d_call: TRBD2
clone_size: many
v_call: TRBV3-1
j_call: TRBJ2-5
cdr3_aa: CASSRRLAGGQETQYF
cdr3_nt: TGTGCCAGCAGCCGCCGACTAGCGGGAGGGCAAGAGACCCAGTACTTC

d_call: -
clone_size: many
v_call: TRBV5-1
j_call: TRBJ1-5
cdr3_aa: CASSKGGDQPQHF
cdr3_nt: TGCGCCAGCAGCAAGGGGGGCGATCAGCCCCAGCATTTT